The present entry profiles one T cell receptor beta chain with its context. Its antigen is unknown. The sample is drawn from a study of cytomegalovirus exposure and HLA in healthy donors. Study as a whole: A previous analysis identified approximately 110 million unique TCR beta sequences derived from 180 million or so T cells.

Study findings and constraints: Listed as cytomegalovirus-associated were 150 or so TCR beta chains.

CDR3 length equals 13 residues. Germline loops: CDR1 MNHEY, CDR2 SVGAGI. Trimming stripped 7 bases from V and 4 bases from J, with 13 bases between. Both 60 Vbeta primers and 13 Jbeta primers went into the PCR. TCRdb's table, derived via immunoSEQ multiplex PCR, lists solely in-frame clones and lacks some. The table shows over 90,000 clones, with about four fifths occurring only once. This TCR came from a man in his forties or fifties in good health and CMV-seropositive. The chain carries TRBV6-5 and TRBJ1-2; D gene uncertain. The sample taken for sequencing was PBMCs. CDR3 protein: CASTRARCYGYTF. CDR3 bases: TGTGCCAGCACGAGGGCGAGGTGCTATGGCTACACCTTC.